This TCR beta chain emerged from a study of shared clonotypes between healthy human individuals. Overall study context: Participating donors consisted of two women and three men aged 18 to 49. There were three CD4 naive, three CD4 memory, two CD8 naive and one CD8 memory plates per donor.

V dropped 1 base and J dropped 10; count of bases not matched to a gene: 8. This CDR3 has 16 amino acids. Per the germline V gene, CDR1 is SGHVS and CDR2 is FNYEAQ. Study conclusions and caveats: A few donors showed sharing of approximately 4.7% of naive CD4 clonotypes.

Caucasian adults residing in Nashville, Tennessee made up all the donors. Notes on this clone: Its specificity is not known.

Assay used: immunoSEQ multiplex PCR; TCRdb lists only in-frame clones, some missing. In the table there are approximately 2,000,000 clones, around 90% of which are singletons. The sequence came from a young man in good health. Some clones in this sample may be carry-over from other donors' samples. What was sequenced was naive CD4+ T cells from PBMCs. Subset reported: CD45RA+ positively selected. V usage is TRBV7-6 and J usage is TRBJ2-1, with 12 bases matching TRBD2. The CDR3 loop is CASSLETSGRLYEQFF. The CDR3 coding sequence is TGTGCCAGCAGCTTAGAAACTAGCGGGAGGCTGTACGAGCAGTTCTTC. The entire variable domain, with the rest obtained from reference TRBV7-6 and TRBJ2-1, is as follows: GAGVSQSPRYKVTKRGQDVALRCDPISGHVSLYWYRQALGQGPEFLTYFNYEAQQDKSGLPNDRFSAERPEGSISTLTIQRTEQRDSAMYRCASSLETSGRLYEQFFGPGTRLTVL.